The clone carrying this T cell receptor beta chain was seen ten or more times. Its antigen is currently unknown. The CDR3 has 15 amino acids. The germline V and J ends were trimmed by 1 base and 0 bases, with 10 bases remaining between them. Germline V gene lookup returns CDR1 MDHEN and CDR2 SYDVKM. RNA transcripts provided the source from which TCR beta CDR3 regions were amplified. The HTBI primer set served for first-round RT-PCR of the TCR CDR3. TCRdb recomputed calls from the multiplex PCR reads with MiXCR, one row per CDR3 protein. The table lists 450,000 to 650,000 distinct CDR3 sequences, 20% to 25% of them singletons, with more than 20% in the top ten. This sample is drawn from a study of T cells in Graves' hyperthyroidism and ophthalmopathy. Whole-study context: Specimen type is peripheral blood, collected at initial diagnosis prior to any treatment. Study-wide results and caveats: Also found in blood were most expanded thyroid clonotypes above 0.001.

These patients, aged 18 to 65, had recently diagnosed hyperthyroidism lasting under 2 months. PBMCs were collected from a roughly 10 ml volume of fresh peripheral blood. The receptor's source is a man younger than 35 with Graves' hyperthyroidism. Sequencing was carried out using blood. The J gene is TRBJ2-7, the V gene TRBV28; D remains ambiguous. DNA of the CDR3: TGTGCCAGCAGTTTATTTAGGCCCAGCTCCTACGAGCAGTACTTC. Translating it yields CASSLFRPSSYEQYF.